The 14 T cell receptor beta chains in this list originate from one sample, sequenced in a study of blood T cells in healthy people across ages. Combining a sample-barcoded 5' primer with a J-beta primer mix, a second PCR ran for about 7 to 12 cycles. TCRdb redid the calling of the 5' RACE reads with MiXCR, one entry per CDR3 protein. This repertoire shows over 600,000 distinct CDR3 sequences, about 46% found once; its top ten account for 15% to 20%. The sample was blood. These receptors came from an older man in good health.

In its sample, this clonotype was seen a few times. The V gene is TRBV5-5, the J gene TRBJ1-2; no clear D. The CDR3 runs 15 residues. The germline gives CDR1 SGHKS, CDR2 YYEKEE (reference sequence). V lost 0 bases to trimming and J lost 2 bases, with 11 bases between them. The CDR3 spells CASSLAASDNYGYTF. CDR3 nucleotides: TGTGCCAGCAGCTTGGCTGCAAGCGACAACTATGGCTACACCTTC.

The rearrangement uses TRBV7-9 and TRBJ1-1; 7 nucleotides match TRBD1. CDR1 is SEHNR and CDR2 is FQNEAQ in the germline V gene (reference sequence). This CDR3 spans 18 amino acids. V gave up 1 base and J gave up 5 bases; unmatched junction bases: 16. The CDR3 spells CASSLDEVGTDPNTEAFF. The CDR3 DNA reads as TGTGCCAGCAGCTTAGATGAAGTGGGGACAGACCCCAATACTGAAGCTTTCTTT.

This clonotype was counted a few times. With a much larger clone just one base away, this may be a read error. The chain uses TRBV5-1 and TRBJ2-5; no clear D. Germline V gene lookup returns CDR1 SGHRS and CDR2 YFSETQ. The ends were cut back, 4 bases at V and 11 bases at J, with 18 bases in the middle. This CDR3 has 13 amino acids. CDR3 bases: TGCGCCAGCAGCCCCCCCGCAAGCAATGAGCAGTACTTC. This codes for CASSPPASNEQYF.

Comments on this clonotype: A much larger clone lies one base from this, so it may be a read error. Written as DNA, the CDR3 is TGTGCCAGCAGTGATATCCTAGGAGAAGTTCGGAATGAGCAGTACTTC. Its protein is CASSDILGEVRNEQYF. V and J are TRBV6-2 or TRBV6-3 and TRBJ2-5; D is ambiguous. Germline V gene sequence: CDR1 MNHEY, CDR2 SVGEGT. This CDR3 has 16 residues. V lost 5 bases and J 11 bases, leaving 27 bases between the germline ends.

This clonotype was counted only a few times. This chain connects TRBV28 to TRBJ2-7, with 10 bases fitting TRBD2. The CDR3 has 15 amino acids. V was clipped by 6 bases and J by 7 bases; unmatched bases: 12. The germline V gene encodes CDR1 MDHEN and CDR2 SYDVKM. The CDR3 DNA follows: TGTGCCAGCAGCGCTAGCGGGAGTGGCTACAATGAGCAGTACTTC. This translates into CASSASGSGYNEQYF.

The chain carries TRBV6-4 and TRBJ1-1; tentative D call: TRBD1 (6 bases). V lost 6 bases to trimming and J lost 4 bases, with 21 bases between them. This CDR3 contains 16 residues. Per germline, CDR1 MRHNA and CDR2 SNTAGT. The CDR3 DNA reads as TGTGCCAGCAGCGTAGGACAGCTTCTAGTTAGCACTGAAGCTTTCTTT. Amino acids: CASSVGQLLVSTEAFF.

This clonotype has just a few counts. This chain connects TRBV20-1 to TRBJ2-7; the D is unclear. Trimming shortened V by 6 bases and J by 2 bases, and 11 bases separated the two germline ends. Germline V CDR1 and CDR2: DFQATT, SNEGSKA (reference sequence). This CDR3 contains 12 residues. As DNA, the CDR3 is TGCAGTGCCCAAGCGACCACCTACGAGCAGTACTTC. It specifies CSAQATTYEQYF.

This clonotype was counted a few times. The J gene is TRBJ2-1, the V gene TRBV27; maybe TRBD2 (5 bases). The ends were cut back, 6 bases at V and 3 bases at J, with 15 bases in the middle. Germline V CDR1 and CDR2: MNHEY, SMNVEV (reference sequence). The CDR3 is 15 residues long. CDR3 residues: CASRPLAEVYNEQFF. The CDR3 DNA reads TGTGCCAGCAGACCTCTAGCAGAAGTCTACAATGAGCAGTTCTTC.

The CDR3 nucleotides read TGTGCCAGCAGTTTATATGGCCGGGACAGTGAAGCTTTCTTT. Residues: CASSLYGRDSEAFF. The rearrangement links TRBV28 to TRBJ1-1; 7 bases are a match to TRBD1. J gave up 7 bases and V 1 base, and 6 bases lay outside the gene matches. Germline V CDR1 and CDR2: MDHEN, SYDVKM. The CDR3 is 14 residues long. The full variable domain, in which reference TRBV28 and TRBJ1-1 provide the parts outside the CDR3, is DVKVTQSSRYLVKRTGEKVFLECVQDMDHENMFWYRQDPGLGLRLIYFSYDVKMKEKGDIPEGYSVSREKKERFSLILESASTNQTSMYLCASSLYGRDSEAFFGQGTRLTVV.

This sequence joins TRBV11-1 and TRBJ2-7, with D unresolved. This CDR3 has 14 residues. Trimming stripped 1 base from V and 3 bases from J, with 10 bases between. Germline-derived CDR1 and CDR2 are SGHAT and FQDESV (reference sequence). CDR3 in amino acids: CASSLEVGSYEQYF. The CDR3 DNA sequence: TGTGCCAGCAGCTTAGAAGTGGGAAGCTACGAGCAGTACTTC.

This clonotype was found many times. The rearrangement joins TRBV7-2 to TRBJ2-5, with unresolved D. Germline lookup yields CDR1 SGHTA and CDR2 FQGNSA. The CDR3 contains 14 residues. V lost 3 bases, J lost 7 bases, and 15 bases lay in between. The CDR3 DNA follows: TGTGCCAGCAGCTTGGACCCAGCCGCCGGGACCCAGTACTTC. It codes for CASSLDPAAGTQYF.

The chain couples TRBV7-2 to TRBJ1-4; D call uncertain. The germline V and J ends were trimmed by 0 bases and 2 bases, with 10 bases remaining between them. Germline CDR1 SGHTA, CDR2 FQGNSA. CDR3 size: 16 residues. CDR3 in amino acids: CASSLASPGTNEKLFF. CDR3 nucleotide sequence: TGTGCCAGCAGCTTAGCGTCTCCGGGGACTAATGAAAAACTGTTTTTT.

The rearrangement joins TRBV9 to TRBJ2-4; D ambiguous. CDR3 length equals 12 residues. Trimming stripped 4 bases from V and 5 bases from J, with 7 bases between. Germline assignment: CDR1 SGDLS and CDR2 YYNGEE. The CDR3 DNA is TGTGCCAGCAGCTCCGTAGAAAACATTCAGTACTTC. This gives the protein CASSSVENIQYF.

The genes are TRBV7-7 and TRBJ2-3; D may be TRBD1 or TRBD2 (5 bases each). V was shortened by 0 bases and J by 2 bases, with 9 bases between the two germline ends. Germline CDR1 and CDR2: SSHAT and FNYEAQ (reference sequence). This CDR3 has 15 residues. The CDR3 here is CASSLAGTITDTQYF. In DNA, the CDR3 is TGTGCCAGCAGCTTAGCCGGGACGATCACAGATACGCAGTATTTT.